Presented here are 4 T cell receptor beta chains from one specimen sequenced in a study of cytomegalovirus exposure and HLA in healthy donors. PCR amplification relied on 60 Vbeta primers (plus 13 Jbeta primers). Profiling relied on immunoSEQ multiplex PCR, and the TCRdb table lists in-frame clones only, not all of them. The repertoire includes 120,000 or so clones, around four fifths of them detected once, and roughly 6.2% sits in the top ten. The sequencing input was PBMCs. These receptor sequences come from a man aged 25 to 45 in good health and CMV-seropositive.

The chain recombines TRBV7-3 with TRBJ2-2; 7 bases align to TRBD2. The CDR3 runs to 17 residues. Germline V CDR1 and CDR2: SGHTA, FQGTGA. After removal of 4 bases from V and 4 bases from J, the junction contained 12 bases not matched to a gene. The CDR3 DNA reads TGTGCCAGCAGCTCATCCGGGGGGAGCGGCGGCACCGGGGAGCTGTTTTTT. It codes for CASSSSGGSGGTGELFF.

Ten or more counts support this clone. The V call is TRBV6-5, the J call TRBJ1-1; D unclear. This CDR3 has 14 residues. The germline V gene encodes CDR1 MNHEY and CDR2 SVGAGI. Trimming stripped 6 bases from V and 1 base from J, with 12 bases between. The CDR3 bases are TGTGCCAGCAGACTCGGACTCCAGAACACTGAAGCTTTCTTT. Translation: CASRLGLQNTEAFF.

The chain recombines TRBV5-1 with TRBJ2-7; 9 bases are a match to TRBD2. The ends lost 4 bases at V and 6 bases at J; junction bases unmatched: 14. CDR3 size: 16 residues. Germline V gives CDR1 SGHRS, CDR2 YFSETQ. This CDR3 is CASSLSSLRGGSEQYF. The CDR3 DNA sequence: TGCGCCAGCAGCCTTTCTAGCCTGCGGGGGGGAAGCGAGCAGTACTTC.

The rearrangement links TRBV28 to TRBJ1-2; D remains unclear. This CDR3 region has 15 residues. The V gene lost 3 bases and the J gene lost 2 bases, with 13 bases spanning the gap. In germline, CDR1 is MDHEN, CDR2 SYDVKM. The CDR3 DNA reads as TGTGCCAGCAGTTTGCTAGCAGGCCTAAACTATGGCTACACCTTC. Translated, it gives CASSLLAGLNYGYTF.